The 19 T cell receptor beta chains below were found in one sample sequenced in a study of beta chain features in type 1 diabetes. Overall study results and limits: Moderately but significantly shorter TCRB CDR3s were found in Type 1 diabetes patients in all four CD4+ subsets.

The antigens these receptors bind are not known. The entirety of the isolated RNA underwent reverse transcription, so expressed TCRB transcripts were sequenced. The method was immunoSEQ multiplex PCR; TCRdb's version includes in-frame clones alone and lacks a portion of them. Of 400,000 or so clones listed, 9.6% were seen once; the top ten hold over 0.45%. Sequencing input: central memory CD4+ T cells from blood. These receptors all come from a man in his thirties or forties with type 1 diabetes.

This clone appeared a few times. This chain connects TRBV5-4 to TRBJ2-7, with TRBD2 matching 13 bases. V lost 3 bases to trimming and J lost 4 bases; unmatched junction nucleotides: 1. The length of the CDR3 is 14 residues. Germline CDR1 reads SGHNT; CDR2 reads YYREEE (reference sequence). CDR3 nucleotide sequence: TGTGCCAGCAGCTGGACTAGCGGGAGTTACGAGCAGTACTTC. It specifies CASSWTSGSYEQYF.

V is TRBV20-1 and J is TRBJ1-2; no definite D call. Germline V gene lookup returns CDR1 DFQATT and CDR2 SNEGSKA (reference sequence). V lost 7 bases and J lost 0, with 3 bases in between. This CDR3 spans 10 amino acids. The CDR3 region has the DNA TGCAGTGGAGCTAACTATGGCTACACCTTC. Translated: CSGANYGYTF.

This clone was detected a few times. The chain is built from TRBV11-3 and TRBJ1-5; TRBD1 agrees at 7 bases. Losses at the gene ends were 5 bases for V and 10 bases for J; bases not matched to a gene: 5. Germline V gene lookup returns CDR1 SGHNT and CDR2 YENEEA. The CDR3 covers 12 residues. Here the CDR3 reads CASSATGEPQHF. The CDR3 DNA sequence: TGTGCCAGCAGCGCAACAGGGGAACCCCAGCATTTT. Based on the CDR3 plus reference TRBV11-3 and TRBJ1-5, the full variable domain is EAGVVQSPRYKIIEKKQPVAFWCNPISGHNTLYWYLQNLGQGPELLIRYENEEAVDDSQLPKDRFSAERLKGVDSTLKIQPAELGDSAVYLCASSATGEPQHFGDGTRLSIL.

CDR3 sequence reads: CASSSNVNTGELFF. CDR3 nucleotide sequence: TGTGCCAGCAGCTCTAACGTTAACACCGGGGAGCTGTTTTTT. The chain combines TRBV7-8 with TRBJ2-2; no clear D. Per germline, CDR1 SGHVS and CDR2 FQNEAQ. The V end lost 4 bases, the J end lost 2 bases, and 8 bases lay between the germline ends. The CDR3 consists of 14 residues.

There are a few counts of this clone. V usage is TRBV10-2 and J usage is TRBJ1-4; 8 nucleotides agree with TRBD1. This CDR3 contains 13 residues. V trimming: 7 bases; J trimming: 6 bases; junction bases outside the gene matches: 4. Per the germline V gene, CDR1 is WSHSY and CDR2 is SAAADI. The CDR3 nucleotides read TGCGCCAGCAAACAGGGGGGAGATGAAAAACTGTTTTTT. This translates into CASKQGGDEKLFF.

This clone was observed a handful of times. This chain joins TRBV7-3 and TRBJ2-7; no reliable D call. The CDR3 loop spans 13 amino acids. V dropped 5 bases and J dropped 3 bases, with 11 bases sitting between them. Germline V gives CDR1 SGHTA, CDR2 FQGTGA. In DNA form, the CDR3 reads TGTGCCAGCAGCCCGACCCACTTCTACGAGCAGTACTTC. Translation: CASSPTHFYEQYF.

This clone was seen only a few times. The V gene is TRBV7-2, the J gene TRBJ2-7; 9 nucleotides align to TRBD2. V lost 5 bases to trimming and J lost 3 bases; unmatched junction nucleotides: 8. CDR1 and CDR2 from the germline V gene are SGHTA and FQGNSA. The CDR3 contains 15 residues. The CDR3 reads CASSSQTSGYYEQYF. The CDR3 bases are TGTGCCAGCAGCAGCCAGACTAGCGGATACTACGAGCAGTACTTC.

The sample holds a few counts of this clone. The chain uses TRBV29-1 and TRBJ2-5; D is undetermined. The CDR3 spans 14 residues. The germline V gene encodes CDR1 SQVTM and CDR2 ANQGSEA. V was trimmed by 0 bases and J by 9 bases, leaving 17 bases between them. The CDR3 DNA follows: TGCAGCGTTGAAGAGATCGCTGCGTTTTGGTCCCAGTACTTC. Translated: CSVEEIAAFWSQYF.

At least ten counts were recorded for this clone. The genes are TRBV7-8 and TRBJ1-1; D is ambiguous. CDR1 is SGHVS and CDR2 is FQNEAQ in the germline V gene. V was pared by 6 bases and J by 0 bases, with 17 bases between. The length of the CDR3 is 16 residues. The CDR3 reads CASSYPINTVNTEAFF. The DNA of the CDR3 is TGTGCCAGCAGTTATCCAATAAATACAGTGAACACTGAAGCTTTCTTT. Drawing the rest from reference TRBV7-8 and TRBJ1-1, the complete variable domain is GAGVSQSPRYKVAKRGQDVALRCDPISGHVSLFWYQQALGQGPEFLTYFQNEAQLDKSGLPSDRFFAERPEGSVSTLKIQRTQQEDSAVYLCASSYPINTVNTEAFFGQGTRLTVV.

Here the CDR3 reads CASAVWAGNSYEQYF. For the CDR3, the DNA is TGTGCCAGTGCTGTTTGGGCAGGTAACTCCTACGAGCAGTACTTC. The V and J genes are TRBV28 and TRBJ2-7; D is undetermined. CDR3 length: 15 amino acids. Trimming shortened V by 9 bases and J by 0 bases, and 18 bases separated the two germline ends. CDR1 is MDHEN and CDR2 is SYDVKM in the germline V gene.

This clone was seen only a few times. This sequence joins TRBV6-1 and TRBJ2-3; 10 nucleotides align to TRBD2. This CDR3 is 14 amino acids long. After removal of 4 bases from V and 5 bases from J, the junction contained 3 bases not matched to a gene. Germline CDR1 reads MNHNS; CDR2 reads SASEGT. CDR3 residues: CASSVAGGGDTQYF. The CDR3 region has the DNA TGTGCCAGCAGTGTAGCGGGAGGTGGAGATACGCAGTATTTT.

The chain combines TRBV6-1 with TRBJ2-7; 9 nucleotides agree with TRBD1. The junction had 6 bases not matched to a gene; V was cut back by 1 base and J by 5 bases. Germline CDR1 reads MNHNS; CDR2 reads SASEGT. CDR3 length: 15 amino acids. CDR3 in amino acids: CASSEVGDREHEQYF. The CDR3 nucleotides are TGTGCCAGCAGTGAAGTAGGGGACAGGGAACACGAGCAGTACTTC.

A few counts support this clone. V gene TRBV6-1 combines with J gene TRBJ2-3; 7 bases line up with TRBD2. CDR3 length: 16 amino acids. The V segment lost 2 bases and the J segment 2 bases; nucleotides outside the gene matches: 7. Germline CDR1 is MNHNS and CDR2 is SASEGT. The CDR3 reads CASSEWSGGHTDTQYF. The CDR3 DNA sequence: TGTGCCAGCAGTGAATGGTCGGGAGGTCACACAGATACGCAGTATTTT.

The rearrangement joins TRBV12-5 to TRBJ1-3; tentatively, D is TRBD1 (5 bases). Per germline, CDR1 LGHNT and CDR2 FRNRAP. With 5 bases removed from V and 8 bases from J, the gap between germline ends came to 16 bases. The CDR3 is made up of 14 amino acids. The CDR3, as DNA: TGTGCTAGTGGTAGTCTCCAACCGGGGGACACCATATATTTT. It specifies CASGSLQPGDTIYF. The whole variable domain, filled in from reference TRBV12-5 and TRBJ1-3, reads DARVTQTPRHKVTEMGQEVTMRCQPILGHNTVFWYRQTMMQGLELLAYFRNRAPLDDSGMPKDRFSAEMPDATLATLKIQPSEPRDSAVYFCASGSLQPGDTIYFGEGSWLTVV.

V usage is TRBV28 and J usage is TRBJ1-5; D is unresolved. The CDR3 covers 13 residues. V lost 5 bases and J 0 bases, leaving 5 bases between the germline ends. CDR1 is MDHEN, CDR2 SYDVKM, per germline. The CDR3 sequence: CASSELSNQPQHF. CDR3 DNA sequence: TGTGCCAGCAGTGAGCTTAGCAATCAGCCCCAGCATTTT.

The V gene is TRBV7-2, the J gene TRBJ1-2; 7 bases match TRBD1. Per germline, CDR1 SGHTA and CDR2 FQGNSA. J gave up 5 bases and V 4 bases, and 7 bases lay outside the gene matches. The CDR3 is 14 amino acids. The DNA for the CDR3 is TGTGCCAGCAGCTCCGACAGGGCATATTATGGCTACACCTTC. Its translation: CASSSDRAYYGYTF.

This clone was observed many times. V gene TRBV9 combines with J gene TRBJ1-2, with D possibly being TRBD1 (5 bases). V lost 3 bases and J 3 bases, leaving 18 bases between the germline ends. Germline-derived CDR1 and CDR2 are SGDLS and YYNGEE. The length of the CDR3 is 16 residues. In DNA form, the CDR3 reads TGTGCCAGCAGCGCCCTCCGAGGGGCAGGTGACTATGGCTACACCTTC. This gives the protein CASSALRGAGDYGYTF.

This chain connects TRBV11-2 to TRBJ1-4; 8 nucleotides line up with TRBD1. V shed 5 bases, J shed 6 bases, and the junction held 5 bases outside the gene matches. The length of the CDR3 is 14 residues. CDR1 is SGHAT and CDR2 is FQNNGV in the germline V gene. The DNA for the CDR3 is TGTGCCAGCAGCCGCAGGGGGCGGGATGAAAAACTGTTTTTT. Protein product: CASSRRGRDEKLFF. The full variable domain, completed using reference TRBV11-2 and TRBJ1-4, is EAGVAQSPRYKIIEKRQSVAFWCNPISGHATLYWYQQILGQGPKLLIQFQNNGVVDDSQLPKDRFSAERLKGVDSTLKIQPAKLEDSAVYLCASSRRGRDEKLFFGSGTQLSVL.

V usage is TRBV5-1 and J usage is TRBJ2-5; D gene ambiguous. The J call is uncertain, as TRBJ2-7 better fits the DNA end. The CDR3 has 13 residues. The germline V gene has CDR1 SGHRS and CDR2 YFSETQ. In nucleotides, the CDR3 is TGCGCCAGCACCCCACGGGCCTCCTACGAGCAGTACTTC. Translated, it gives CASTPRASYEQYF.